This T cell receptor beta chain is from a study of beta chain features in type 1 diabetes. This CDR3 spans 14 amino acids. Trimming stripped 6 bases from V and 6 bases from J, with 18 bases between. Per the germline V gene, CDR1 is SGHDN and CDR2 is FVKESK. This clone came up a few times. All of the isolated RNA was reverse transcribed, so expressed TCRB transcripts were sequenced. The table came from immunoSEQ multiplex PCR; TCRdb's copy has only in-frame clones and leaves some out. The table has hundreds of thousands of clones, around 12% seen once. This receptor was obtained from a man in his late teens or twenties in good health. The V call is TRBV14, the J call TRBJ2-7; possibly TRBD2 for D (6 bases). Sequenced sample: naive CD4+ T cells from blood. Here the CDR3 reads CASRLLEGIGEQYF. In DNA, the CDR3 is TGTGCCAGCAGGTTATTGGAGGGTATCGGCGAGCAGTACTTC. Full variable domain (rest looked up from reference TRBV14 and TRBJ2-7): EAGVTQFPSHSVIEKGQTVTLRCDPISGHDNLYWYRRVMGKEIKFLLHFVKESKQDESGMPNNRFLAERTGGTYSTLKVQPAELEDSGVYFCASRLLEGIGEQYFGPGTRLTVT.